These 29 T cell receptor beta chains share one sample of origin, sequenced in a study of T cell responses to AZD1222 COVID-19 vaccine (dated by TCRdb to about 2021). The library relied on the immunoSEQ multiplex PCR assay. TCRdb mirrors the immuneACCESS table, restricted to in-frame sequences. Some clones are absent from its copies; in checked studies, under half trace to an unresolved V gene, and the reason for the others is unknown. This sample gives about 150,000 clones in total; less than 95% of them show up just once. The ten largest clonotypes hold roughly 1.2% of the sample. Sample time point, as interpreted from the label and publication: baseline before first vaccination. The source material was peripheral blood, sampled on day 0 of AZD1222 vaccination. These receptors all stem from an adult in good health.

This rearrangement joins TRBV5-4 to TRBJ1-6, with TRBD1 identical over 10 bases. The CDR3 consists of 17 residues. J gave up 0 bases and V 5 bases, and 5 bases lay outside the gene matches. CDR1 and CDR2 (germline): SGHNT, YYREEE (reference sequence). The CDR3 DNA is TGTGCCAGCAGTCGCCGGGACAGGGGCTCCTATAATTCACCCCTCCACTTT. Its protein is CASSRRDRGSYNSPLHF.

The chain links TRBV2 to TRBJ1-2, with D maybe TRBD1 (6 bases). Germline V lookup: CDR1 SNHLY, CDR2 FYNNEI. V was pared by 4 bases and J by 1 base, with 13 bases between. CDR3 length: 15 residues. CDR3 loop: CASSVGGLVNYGYTF. CDR3 sequence (DNA): TGTGCCAGCAGTGTGGGGGGGCTGGTTAACTATGGCTACACCTTC.

This chain joins TRBV7-9 and TRBJ2-1; 8 bases match TRBD2. The CDR3 consists of 16 residues. Germline assignment: CDR1 SEHNR and CDR2 FQNEAQ (reference sequence). V lost 3 bases to trimming and J lost 5 bases; unmatched junction nucleotides: 9. The CDR3 coding sequence is TGTGCCAGCAGCTTCAGGCGGGGGGCCAAGAACAATGAGCAGTTCTTC. This encodes CASSFRRGAKNNEQFF.

The CDR3 sequence is CAILDRAHSPLHF. In DNA, the CDR3 is TGTGCCATCCTAGACAGGGCGCATTCACCCCTCCACTTT. The rearrangement joins TRBV10-3 to TRBJ1-6; 7 bases match TRBD1. Germline assignment: CDR1 ENHRY and CDR2 SYGVKD. V dropped 8 bases and J dropped 8; count of bases not matched to a gene: 6. The CDR3 is made up of 13 amino acids.

CDR3 DNA sequence: TGTGCCACCAGGGACCTAGCTAATGAGCAGTTCTTC. Its translation is CATRDLANEQFF. The chain recombines TRBV19 with TRBJ2-1; tentatively, D is TRBD1 or TRBD2 (5 bases each). The CDR3 consists of 12 residues. CDR1 and CDR2 (germline): LNHDA, SQIVND (reference sequence). Trimming left V 10 bases short and J 7 bases short, with 14 bases between.

The V and J genes are TRBV27 and TRBJ2-3; D gene uncertain. Trimming removed 5 bases at V and 0 bases at J, with 6 bases between. There are 13 residues in the CDR3. Looked up from germline, CDR1 is MNHEY and CDR2 is SMNVEV (reference sequence). CDR3 region: CASSTTSTDTQYF. CDR3 bases: TGTGCCAGCAGTACCACTAGCACAGATACGCAGTATTTT.

This sequence joins TRBV12-3 or TRBV12-4 and TRBJ2-7, with D possibly TRBD2 on 6 matching bases. The CDR3 is 13 amino acids. Between the trimmed V and J ends, which lost 6 bases and 5 bases, there was a span of 14 bases. CDR3 in DNA: TGTGCCAGCAGCTTCGGAGGGGCTGACGAGCAGTACGTC. This codes for CASSFGGADEQYV.

The gene calls are TRBV24-1 and TRBJ2-1, with D hard to call. Looked up from germline, CDR1 is KGHDR and CDR2 is SFDVKD. The CDR3 totals 16 residues. Trimming removed 4 bases from V and 2 bases from J, with 14 bases in between. In DNA, the CDR3 is TGTGCCACCAGTGACCGAAGGGCGGACGCCTACAATGAGCAGTTCTTC. This codes for CATSDRRADAYNEQFF.

The chain has TRBV5-4 and TRBJ2-2; maybe TRBD2 (5 bases). The germline V and J ends were trimmed by 1 base and 2 bases, with 15 bases remaining between them. Germline V gene sequence: CDR1 SGHNT, CDR2 YYREEE (reference sequence). The CDR3 spans 17 residues. DNA for the CDR3: TGTGCCAGCAGCTTGAAGGTGTCCGGGGTTAACACCGGGGAGCTGTTTTTT. Amino acids: CASSLKVSGVNTGELFF.

This clone appeared once. The DNA for the CDR3 is TGTGCCAGCAGTTCCCTAGCGGGGGGGCCTACAGATACGCAGTATTTT. This translates into CASSSLAGGPTDTQYF. This rearrangement joins TRBV27 to TRBJ2-3; 12 nucleotides match TRBD2. There are 16 residues in the CDR3. V lost 4 bases to trimming and J lost 3 bases; unmatched junction nucleotides: 5. CDR1 and CDR2 from the germline V gene are MNHEY and SMNVEV (reference sequence).

This clone was found a few times. The gene calls are TRBV12-3 or TRBV12-4 and TRBJ1-5; D is unclear. V was trimmed by 1 base and J by 6 bases, leaving 1 base between them. The CDR3 has 11 amino acids. This CDR3 is CASSLGQPQHF. As DNA, the CDR3 is TGTGCCAGCAGTTTAGGTCAGCCCCAGCATTTT.

The V and J genes are TRBV2 and TRBJ1-3; D is unclear. This CDR3 is built from 12 residues. V was cut by 7 bases and J by 7 bases, with 11 bases left in between. From germline, CDR1 is SNHLY and CDR2 FYNNEI. The CDR3 DNA reads as TGTGCCAGCATAAAGGGAAAGAACACCATATATTTT. Translating gives CASIKGKNTIYF.

The chain has TRBV7-3 and TRBJ2-2, with D perhaps being TRBD1 or TRBD2 (6 bases each). The CDR3 has 14 amino acids. The germline gives CDR1 SGHTA, CDR2 FQGTGA. With 6 bases removed from V and 6 bases from J, the gap between germline ends came to 14 bases. CDR3 sequence reads: CASRESGAAGELFF. The CDR3 bases are TGTGCCAGCAGGGAGTCGGGGGCCGCCGGGGAGCTGTTTTTT.

Here the CDR3 reads CASSQPDAYNSPLHF. In DNA, the CDR3 is TGTGCCAGCAGCCAGCCTGACGCCTATAATTCACCCCTCCACTTT. V usage is TRBV6-4 and J usage is TRBJ1-6; D is unclear. V lost 6 bases and J 2 bases, leaving 11 bases between the germline ends. In germline, CDR1 is MRHNA, CDR2 SNTAGT. The CDR3 spans 15 residues.

In its sample, this clone was seen once. The V and J genes are TRBV14 and TRBJ2-2; D unresolved. The CDR3 loop spans 14 amino acids. The V gene's germline CDR1 is SGHDN and CDR2 FVKESK. Trimming shortened V by 4 bases and J by 3 bases, and 9 bases separated the two germline ends. The CDR3 DNA follows: TGTGCCAGCAGCCTCCGATATGACACCGGGGAGCTGTTTTTT. This encodes CASSLRYDTGELFF.

The chain joins TRBV25-1 to TRBJ2-7; maybe TRBD2 (5 bases). From germline, CDR1 is MGHDK and CDR2 SYGVNS. Trimming pared 7 bases from V and 6 bases from J, leaving 16 bases between. This CDR3 comprises 13 residues. The CDR3 reads CASMRSGEVEQYV. In DNA, the CDR3 is TGTGCCAGCATGCGATCCGGGGAAGTCGAGCAGTACGTC.

The chain employs TRBV19 and TRBJ1-3; D remains unclear. Looked up from germline, CDR1 is LNHDA and CDR2 is SQIVND (reference sequence). V lost 2 bases to trimming and J lost 7 bases, with 9 bases between them. CDR3 length equals 13 residues. CDR3 in amino acids: CASSITTRNTIYF. CDR3 bases: TGTGCCAGTAGTATAACTACTCGGAACACCATATATTTT.

In its sample, this clone was seen once. This rearrangement joins TRBV3-1 (or the pseudogene TRBV3-2) to TRBJ1-1; no clear D. The CDR3 covers 14 residues. Germline V lookup: CDR1 LGHDT, CDR2 YNNKEL (reference sequence). Between the trimmed V and J ends, which lost 1 base and 1 base, there was a span of 7 bases. The CDR3: CASSQVYRNTEAFF. In DNA form, the CDR3 reads TGTGCCAGCAGCCAAGTTTATCGGAACACTGAAGCTTTCTTT.

This rearrangement joins TRBV6-2 or TRBV6-3 to TRBJ1-1; no clear D gene. V was trimmed by 2 bases and J by 1 base, leaving 8 bases between them. The germline CDR1 and CDR2 sequences are MNHEY and SVGEGT. CDR3 length: 14 residues. This CDR3 is CASSYALRNTEAFF. The CDR3 coding sequence is TGTGCCAGCAGTTACGCCCTGCGGAACACTGAAGCTTTCTTT.

The chain uses TRBV6-6 and TRBJ2-2; the match to TRBD2 covers 13 bases. In germline, CDR1 is MNHNY, CDR2 SVGAGI (reference sequence). The ends lost 5 bases at V and 6 bases at J; junction bases unmatched: 12. The CDR3 covers 18 residues. This CDR3 reads CASSLTSGGASWPGELFF. The CDR3 DNA reads TGTGCCAGCAGTCTTACTAGCGGGGGGGCCTCTTGGCCCGGGGAGCTGTTTTTT.

CDR3 sequence reads: CAIRSIKDSPLHF. The CDR3, as DNA: TGTGCCATCAGGAGCATCAAGGATTCACCCCTCCACTTT. The V and J genes are TRBV10-3 and TRBJ1-6; D is ambiguous. CDR1 and CDR2 (germline): ENHRY, SYGVKD. This CDR3 spans 13 amino acids. The V end lost 6 bases, the J end lost 8 bases, and 11 bases lay between the germline ends.

This chain joins TRBV24-1 and TRBJ2-5; 12 bases line up with TRBD2. V was clipped by 3 bases and J by 5 bases; unmatched bases: 12. This CDR3 region has 18 residues. Germline loops: CDR1 KGHDR, CDR2 SFDVKD. Here the CDR3 reads CATSDRSSGRARRETQYF. The CDR3 coding sequence is TGTGCCACCAGTGATCGGTCTAGCGGGAGGGCCCGGCGTGAGACCCAGTACTTC.

The V and J genes are TRBV10-3 and TRBJ2-4; 7 positions match TRBD2. This CDR3 is built from 15 residues. CDR1 is ENHRY and CDR2 is SYGVKD in the germline V gene. V dropped 1 base and J dropped 1; count of bases not matched to a gene: 1. The CDR3 region is CAISELGGAKNIQYF. The DNA of the CDR3 is TGTGCCATCAGTGAGTTGGGGGGGGCCAAAAACATTCAGTACTTC.

The chain recombines TRBV10-3 with TRBJ1-1, with 7 bases that match TRBD1. Germline V gives CDR1 ENHRY, CDR2 SYGVKD. The junction had 7 bases not matched to a gene; V was cut back by 9 bases and J by 0 bases. The CDR3 is made up of 14 amino acids. CDR3 in amino acids: CAMSRDSMNTEAFF. DNA of the CDR3: TGTGCCATGAGCAGGGACAGCATGAACACTGAAGCTTTCTTT.

The gene calls are TRBV14 and TRBJ1-6; TRBD1 agrees at 8 bases. This CDR3 contains 16 residues. Unmatched junction bases numbered 5, after V lost 1 base and J lost 6 bases. Germline-derived CDR1 and CDR2 are SGHDN and FVKESK. CDR3 amino acids: CASSQGTGRPNSPLHF. For the CDR3, the DNA is TGTGCCAGCAGCCAAGGGACAGGGCGCCCTAATTCACCCCTCCACTTT.

The V call is TRBV2, the J call TRBJ2-1; D gene uncertain. From germline, CDR1 is SNHLY and CDR2 FYNNEI. The V end was cut by 2 bases, the J end by 0 bases, with 8 bases between. The length of the CDR3 is 15 residues. DNA for the CDR3: TGTGCCAGCAGTGAAAGGGTTAGCTCCTACAATGAGCAGTTCTTC. It is translated as CASSERVSSYNEQFF.

The V call is TRBV6-4, the J call TRBJ2-2; 10 bases are shared with TRBD1. This CDR3 region has 15 residues. Germline-derived CDR1 and CDR2 are MRHNA and SNTAGT. V was pared by 7 bases and J by 4 bases, with 6 bases of the junction left unmatched. The chain's CDR3 is CASNSGTGVTGELFF. The CDR3 nucleotides read TGTGCCAGCAATTCCGGGACAGGGGTCACCGGGGAGCTGTTTTTT.

The chain carries TRBV27 and TRBJ1-4, with TRBD1 matching 8 bases. Per germline, CDR1 MNHEY and CDR2 SMNVEV (reference sequence). Trimming removed 1 base from V and 8 bases from J; junction bases left unmatched: 6. The CDR3 runs 15 residues. The CDR3 spells CASSLYAGTGEKLFF. As DNA, the CDR3 is TGTGCCAGCAGTTTATACGCCGGGACAGGCGAAAAACTGTTTTTT. The full variable domain, its missing parts supplied by reference TRBV27 and TRBJ1-4, is EAQVTQNPRYLITVTGKKLTVTCSQNMNHEYMSWYRQDPGLGLRQIYYSMNVEVTDKGDVPEGYKVSRKEKRNFPLILESPSPNQTSLYFCASSLYAGTGEKLFFGSGTQLSVL.

CDR3 sequence: CASSQVVGEKLFF. The CDR3 DNA follows: TGCGCCAGCAGCCAGGTCGTCGGTGAAAAACTGTTTTTT. The chain employs TRBV4-1 and TRBJ1-4; no clear D. This CDR3 comprises 13 residues. CDR1 is MGHRA and CDR2 is YSYEKL in the germline V gene. With 3 bases removed from V and 7 bases from J, the gap between germline ends came to 9 bases.